This passage covers 32 T cell receptor beta chains from one sample sequenced in a study of monozygotic twins with inflammatory bowel disease. Reprocessing the 5' RACE reads, TCRdb reports a single entry for every CDR3 protein and omits DNA. The data show around 150,000 distinct CDR3 sequences, and the top ten clones hold roughly 2.4%. Sequencing input: blood. The source of these receptors is a human donor with ulcerative colitis or Crohn's disease, or a healthy co-twin of an affected twin (not recorded which).

The gene calls are TRBV4-1 and TRBJ2-1; TCRdb proposes TRBD2, but this gene call is untestable without DNA. The germline gives CDR1 MGHRA, CDR2 YSYEKL. CDR3 length: 21 residues. The CDR3 protein is CASSQPLPATSGRIRGNEQFF.

CDR3 residues: CSARGTGGGIISGNTIYF. The genes are TRBV20-1 and TRBJ1-3; the D call from TCRdb, TRBD1, cannot be confirmed without DNA. The CDR3 is made up of 18 amino acids. Per germline, CDR1 DFQATT and CDR2 SNEGSKA (reference sequence).

The V gene is TRBV6-1, the J gene TRBJ2-2. The V gene's germline CDR1 is MNHNS and CDR2 SASEGT. The CDR3 extends over 15 amino acids. The CDR3 protein is CASRVAGVGTGELFF.

The CDR3 sequence: CASSDQAGGSVTEAFF. V usage is TRBV6-1 and J usage is TRBJ1-1; checking the TCRdb D call of TRBD1 is not possible without DNA. Germline V gives CDR1 MNHNS, CDR2 SASEGT. This CDR3 region has 16 residues.

The V call is TRBV4-2, the J call TRBJ2-5; the D gene TCRdb calls, TRBD2, cannot be checked with no DNA. CDR1 LGHNA and CDR2 YNFKEQ come from the germline V gene. CDR3 length: 17 amino acids. The CDR3 is CASSQEEGLAGGETQYF.

V gene TRBV4-3 combines with J gene TRBJ2-7; TCRdb calls TRBD2, which cannot be checked without DNA. The CDR3 is made up of 15 amino acids. Looked up from germline, CDR1 is LGHNA and CDR2 is YSLEER. This chain's CDR3 is CASSQDVSSVYEQYF.

The chain carries TRBV6-1 and TRBJ1-6; TCRdb designates TRBD1, a call that cannot be tested without DNA. The CDR3 contains 15 residues. CDR1 is MNHNS and CDR2 is SASEGT in the germline V gene. The CDR3 loop is CASTRPGQGNSPLHF.

The rearrangement uses TRBV27 and TRBJ2-5. This CDR3 comprises 14 residues. Germline assignment: CDR1 MNHEY and CDR2 SMNVEV (reference sequence). Here the CDR3 reads CASSTRLAQETQYF.

The CDR3 region is CASSLVGGGYNEQFF. J is TRBJ2-1 and V is TRBV5-1; the D gene TCRdb calls, TRBD2, cannot be checked with no DNA. The CDR3 is made up of 15 amino acids. Germline CDR1 SGHRS, CDR2 YFSETQ. The full variable domain, completed using reference TRBV5-1 and TRBJ2-1, is KAGVTQTPRYLIKTRGQQVTLSCSPISGHRSVSWYQQTPGQGLQFLFEYFSETQRNKGNFPGRFSGRQFSNSRSEMNVSTLELGDSALYLCASSLVGGGYNEQFFGPGTRLTVL.

The V gene is TRBV28, the J gene TRBJ1-1. The CDR3 has 13 residues. Looked up from germline, CDR1 is MDHEN and CDR2 is SYDVKM. The CDR3 here is CASSTAGGSEAFF.

This CDR3 reads CASARLVSYEQYF. The chain is built from TRBV12-3 or TRBV12-4 and TRBJ2-7; checking the TCRdb D call of TRBD1 is not possible without DNA. This CDR3 comprises 13 residues.

The chain's CDR3 is CASSIARQGINYGYTF. The V gene is TRBV9, the J gene TRBJ1-2. Germline V lookup: CDR1 SGDLS, CDR2 YYNGEE. CDR3 size: 16 residues.

V is TRBV4-3 and J is TRBJ2-7; the D call from TCRdb, TRBD2, cannot be confirmed without DNA. Germline loops: CDR1 LGHNA, CDR2 YSLEER. The CDR3 has 13 residues. Here the CDR3 reads CASSQDAGYEQYF.

The chain uses TRBV9 and TRBJ2-5; checking the TCRdb D call of TRBD1 is not possible without DNA. The CDR3 extends over 15 amino acids. Germline CDR1 reads SGDLS; CDR2 reads YYNGEE. The CDR3 loop is CASSIGQGFQETQYF.

The genes are TRBV6-5 and TRBJ2-3; TCRdb returns TRBD1, unconfirmable since there is no DNA. Germline lookup yields CDR1 MNHEY and CDR2 SVGAGI. The CDR3 runs to 17 residues. The CDR3: CASSPAGGLASTDTQYF.

V is TRBV6-1 and J is TRBJ2-5; TCRdb outputs TRBD1, but without DNA this stays unchecked. The length of the CDR3 is 14 residues. Germline V gene sequence: CDR1 MNHNS, CDR2 SASEGT. The CDR3 protein is CASTPSWTAETQYF.

The gene calls are TRBV5-1 and TRBJ2-7; the TRBD1 assignment by TCRdb is unverifiable without DNA. Germline assignment: CDR1 SGHRS and CDR2 YFSETQ. The CDR3 totals 14 residues. The chain's CDR3 is CASSPQGVTYEQYF.

The J gene is TRBJ2-2, the V gene TRBV5-1; TCRdb designates TRBD1, a call that cannot be tested without DNA. The CDR3 has 18 amino acids. Germline V gene lookup returns CDR1 SGHRS and CDR2 YFSETQ. CDR3 sequence: CASSSLRDRGPYTGELFF.

This sequence joins TRBV15 and TRBJ1-4; there is no DNA to check the TCRdb D call of TRBD1. CDR1 LNHNV and CDR2 YYDKDF come from the germline V gene (reference sequence). The CDR3 is 15 residues long. The chain's CDR3 is CATSGNRATNEKLFF. Full variable domain (remainder filled in from reference TRBV15 and TRBJ1-4): DAMVIQNPRYQVTQFGKPVTLSCSQTLNHNVMYWYQQKSSQAPKLLFHYYDKDFNNEADTPDNFQSRRPNTSFCFLDIRSPGLGDTAMYLCATSGNRATNEKLFFGSGTQLSVL.

J is TRBJ2-3 and V is TRBV7-9; TCRdb indicates TRBD2, and absent DNA this call remains unverified. Germline-derived CDR1 and CDR2 are SEHNR and FQNEAQ (reference sequence). The CDR3 loop spans 13 amino acids. The CDR3 region is CASSSTSGGSQYF.

The chain is built from TRBV3-1 and TRBJ2-7; the TCRdb call, TRBD1, lacks DNA for checking. This CDR3 comprises 14 residues. Germline V gene data show CDR1 as LGHDT and CDR2 as YNNKEL (reference sequence). CDR3 in amino acids: CASSPRTVSYEQYF.

The V gene is TRBV7-9, the J gene TRBJ2-1; TCRdb selects TRBD2, and the lack of DNA leaves this call unchecked. The CDR3 consists of 15 residues. Germline loops: CDR1 SEHNR, CDR2 FQNEAQ (reference sequence). CDR3 sequence: CASSLELAGYNEQFF.

CDR3 residues: CASSLVQGALPLHF. The rearrangement uses TRBV5-5 and TRBJ1-6; TCRdb's D call, TRBD1, is unchecked because there is no DNA. CDR1 is SGHKS, CDR2 YYEKEE, per germline (reference sequence). The CDR3 totals 14 residues. Based on the CDR3 plus reference TRBV5-5 and TRBJ1-6, the full variable domain is DAGVTQSPTHLIKTRGQQVTLRCSPISGHKSVSWYQQVLGQGPQFIFQYYEKEERGRGNFPDRFSARQFPNYSSELNVNALLLGDSALYLCASSLVQGALPLHFGNGTRLTVT.

The CDR3 is CASSYWAGIGATNEKLFF. V and J are TRBV6-5 and TRBJ1-4; the TCRdb call, TRBD1, lacks DNA for checking. This CDR3 has 18 amino acids. In germline, CDR1 is MNHEY, CDR2 SVGAGI.

This chain links TRBV6-5 with TRBJ1-1; the TCRdb call, TRBD1, lacks DNA for checking. CDR1 and CDR2 (germline): MNHEY, SVGAGI. The CDR3 runs 16 residues. The CDR3 reads CASSYGTGGRNTEAFF.

The chain uses TRBV5-1 and TRBJ2-1; as DNA is missing, the TRBD1 call by TCRdb cannot be tested. The CDR3 runs to 15 residues. Germline V CDR1 and CDR2: SGHRS, YFSETQ. The CDR3 here is CASSLVGAPYNEQFF. The entire variable domain, with the rest obtained from reference TRBV5-1 and TRBJ2-1, is as follows: KAGVTQTPRYLIKTRGQQVTLSCSPISGHRSVSWYQQTPGQGLQFLFEYFSETQRNKGNFPGRFSGRQFSNSRSEMNVSTLELGDSALYLCASSLVGAPYNEQFFGPGTRLTVL.

The rearrangement links TRBV20-1 to TRBJ2-3; the D gene TCRdb calls, TRBD1, cannot be checked with no DNA. This CDR3 has 11 amino acids. CDR1 and CDR2 from the germline V gene are DFQATT and SNEGSKA (reference sequence). CDR3 residues: CSSGGRDTQYF.

J is TRBJ2-3 and V is TRBV2. Germline V gene lookup returns CDR1 SNHLY and CDR2 FYNNEI. The CDR3 extends over 12 amino acids. Here the CDR3 reads CASRTSTDTQYF.

This rearrangement joins TRBV28 to TRBJ2-1; the TCRdb D gene call, TRBD1, has no DNA to confirm it. Germline CDR1 reads MDHEN; CDR2 reads SYDVKM. This CDR3 spans 15 amino acids. CDR3: CASSLALIPYNEQFF.

This chain joins TRBV7-9 and TRBJ2-3; TCRdb's D gene call, TRBD2, goes unchecked for lack of DNA. The CDR3 extends over 16 amino acids. Germline CDR1 is SEHNR and CDR2 is FQNEAQ (reference sequence). CDR3 region: CASSLDPSPPRTAEYF. Full variable domain (rest looked up from reference TRBV7-9 and TRBJ2-3): DTGVSQNPRHKITKRGQNVTFRCDPISEHNRLYWYRQTLGQGPEFLTYFQNEAQLEKSRLLSDRFSAERPKGSFSTLEIQRTEQGDSAMYLCASSLDPSPPRTAEYFGPGTRLTVL.

The chain links TRBV7-2 to TRBJ1-5; TCRdb reports TRBD1, a call that lacks DNA to check it against. The CDR3 is made up of 14 amino acids. Germline V gene data show CDR1 as SGHTA and CDR2 as FQGNSA. This CDR3 is CASSSRQYLQPQHF.

J is TRBJ2-7 and V is TRBV28; TCRdb's D call of TRBD1 is untestable without DNA. CDR3 length: 14 residues. Germline lookup yields CDR1 MDHEN and CDR2 SYDVKM. CDR3 residues: CASINTGDSYEQYF.